The 2 T cell receptor beta chains given below trace back to one sample, sequenced in a study of CXCR3-negative and CXCR3-positive naive CD8 T cells. What these receptors recognize is not known. TRB cDNA was prepared as libraries by UMI-labeled 5' RACE. TCRdb reanalyzed the 5' RACE reads and collapses them to one entry per CDR3 protein, without DNA. The data include some 140,000 distinct CDR3 sequences; the top ten clones carry nearly 0.5%. General study points: Naive cells with CXCR3 showed TRB CDR3s that were more hydrophobic than those in CXCR3-negative naive cells.

The specimen was naive CXCR3+ CD8+ T cells from blood. Subset specified: CD45RO-CCR7+CD27+CD95- naive CD8+ T cells expressing CXCR3 (TNR3+). All receptors derive from a human donor in good health. Some clones in this sample may be carry-over from other donors' samples.

The V and J genes are TRBV4-2 and TRBJ2-1; there is no DNA to check the TCRdb D call of TRBD1. This CDR3 is built from 16 residues. CDR1 is LGHNA, CDR2 YNFKEQ, per germline. CDR3: CASSQDQGTGYNEQFF.

This rearrangement joins TRBV15 to TRBJ2-6; the D call of TRBD2 rests on TCRdb alone, since no DNA is present to check it. This CDR3 contains 15 residues. CDR1 LNHNV and CDR2 YYDKDF come from the germline V gene (reference sequence). The CDR3 spells CATSRRLAGANVLTF.